The 26 T cell receptor beta chains below were found in one sample sequenced in a study of cytomegalovirus exposure and HLA in healthy donors. Primers included in the PCR were 60 Vbeta and 13 Jbeta primers. TCRdb keeps only in-frame clones here, not all; method: immunoSEQ multiplex PCR. The sample records 90,000 to 120,000 clones, 70% to 80% being singletons. The specimen was PBMCs. Receptors were obtained from a young man in good health and CMV-seronegative.

The chain couples TRBV7-8 to TRBJ1-5, with 9 bases identical to TRBD1. CDR3 length: 20 amino acids. Germline V gene lookup returns CDR1 SGHVS and CDR2 FQNEAQ. The V gene end was trimmed by 4 bases and the J gene end by 0 bases; junction bases not matched to a gene: 16. CDR3: CASSSSLPGTGPNSNQPQHF. The CDR3 nucleotides read TGTGCCAGCAGCTCCAGCTTACCCGGGACAGGGCCTAATAGCAATCAGCCCCAGCATTTT. The full variable domain, in which reference TRBV7-8 and TRBJ1-5 provide the parts outside the CDR3, is GAGVSQSPRYKVAKRGQDVALRCDPISGHVSLFWYQQALGQGPEFLTYFQNEAQLDKSGLPSDRFFAERPEGSVSTLKIQRTQQEDSAVYLCASSSSLPGTGPNSNQPQHFGDGTRLSIL.

The V and J genes are TRBV9 and TRBJ2-1; D remains ambiguous. Trimming took 1 base from V and 5 from J, leaving 10 bases between them. Germline V CDR1 and CDR2: SGDLS, YYNGEE. CDR3 length: 14 amino acids. The DNA of the CDR3 is TGTGCCAGCAGCGTATTGGGCCTCGACAATGAGCAGTTCTTC. It codes for CASSVLGLDNEQFF.

The chain employs TRBV5-1 and TRBJ2-1; TRBD2 agrees at 8 bases. V trimming: 5 bases; J trimming: 7 bases; junction bases outside the gene matches: 5. Germline lookup yields CDR1 SGHRS and CDR2 YFSETQ. The CDR3 is 13 amino acids. DNA of the CDR3: TGCGCCAGCAGAGTTAGCGGGGTTAATGAGCAGTTCTTC. This translates into CASRVSGVNEQFF.

J is TRBJ2-2 and V is TRBV9, with 12 bases lining up with TRBD2. The CDR3 runs to 15 residues. In germline, CDR1 is SGDLS, CDR2 YYNGEE. J was trimmed by 6 bases and V by 4 bases; bases with no gene match: 4. The CDR3 sequence is CASSPLAGGAGELFF. Written as DNA, the CDR3 is TGTGCCAGCAGCCCTCTAGCGGGGGGGGCCGGGGAGCTGTTTTTT. Full variable domain (missing parts from reference TRBV9 and TRBJ2-2): DSGVTQTPKHLITATGQRVTLRCSPRSGDLSVYWYQQSLDQGLQFLIQYYNGEERAKGNILERFSAQQFPDLHSELNLSSLELGDSALYFCASSPLAGGAGELFFGEGSRLTVL.

The CDR3 DNA reads as TGTGCCAGTAGTATTCGGACAGCGAACACTGAAGCTTTCTTT. This codes for CASSIRTANTEAFF. This chain uses TRBV19 with TRBJ1-1, with a tentative D call TRBD1 (6 bases). Germline V CDR1 and CDR2: LNHDA, SQIVND (reference sequence). V lost 3 bases, J lost 1 base, and 9 bases lay in between. This CDR3 spans 14 amino acids.

This chain links TRBV4-1 with TRBJ1-2; D not resolved. CDR3 length equals 17 residues. Trimming took 0 bases from V and 0 from J, leaving 14 bases between them. CDR1 is MGHRA, CDR2 YSYEKL, per germline. CDR3 coding DNA: TGCGCCAGCAGCCAAGATTGGTTAAGGGAGGCTAACTATGGCTACACCTTC. This sequence encodes CASSQDWLREANYGYTF.

This clone was counted only a few times. This chain connects TRBV4-1 to TRBJ2-7; TRBD1 matches 7 bases. The CDR3 covers 13 residues. Germline V lookup: CDR1 MGHRA, CDR2 YSYEKL. Trimming removed 1 base from V and 6 bases from J; junction bases left unmatched: 3. The CDR3 reads CASSQGDRVEQYF. In DNA form, the CDR3 reads TGCGCCAGCAGCCAAGGTGACAGGGTCGAGCAGTACTTC.

This clone has a handful of counts. V is TRBV7-3 and J is TRBJ1-1; 7 bases are shared with TRBD1. V was pared by 5 bases and J by 2 bases, with 11 bases of the junction left unmatched. Germline V gene sequence: CDR1 SGHTA, CDR2 FQGTGA. The CDR3 runs to 16 residues. The CDR3 sequence: CASSLSPGTANTEAFF. The CDR3, as DNA: TGTGCCAGCAGCCTTTCCCCCGGGACAGCAAACACTGAAGCTTTCTTT.

The V and J genes are TRBV28 and TRBJ1-2; 7 bases are a match to TRBD1. Looked up from germline, CDR1 is MDHEN and CDR2 is SYDVKM. CDR3 length equals 16 residues. V was pared by 10 bases and J by 2 bases, with 16 bases of the junction left unmatched. DNA for the CDR3: TGTGCCACCTGCCCGACAGGGACCGCTTTCAACTATGGCTACACCTTC. Amino acid sequence: CATCPTGTAFNYGYTF.

This clone has just a few counts. The genes are TRBV7-3 and TRBJ2-3; weak D call: TRBD2 (6 bases). Germline V gene data show CDR1 as SGHTA and CDR2 as FQGTGA. This CDR3 has 14 residues. V was cut by 5 bases and J by 4 bases, with 13 bases left in between. As DNA, the CDR3 is TGTGCCAGCAGCCCCACTAGGAGGGCAGATACGCAGTATTTT. This gives the protein CASSPTRRADTQYF.

The chain employs TRBV9 and TRBJ2-3; 7 nucleotides align to TRBD1. The CDR3 consists of 15 residues. V was clipped by 3 bases and J by 2 bases; unmatched bases: 6. Germline CDR1 and CDR2: SGDLS and YYNGEE. CDR3 in DNA: TGTGCCAGCAGCGGTACGGGACAGTCCACAGATACGCAGTATTTT. Amino acids: CASSGTGQSTDTQYF.

This chain connects TRBV29-1 to TRBJ2-2; 7 bases are shared with TRBD1. V gave up 6 bases and J gave up 0 bases; unmatched junction bases: 4. Germline CDR1 is SQVTM and CDR2 is ANQGSEA. The CDR3 covers 14 residues. The CDR3 spells CSVPQGANTGELFF. The CDR3 DNA is TGCAGCGTCCCCCAGGGGGCGAACACCGGGGAGCTGTTTTTT.

The rearrangement uses TRBV6-5 and TRBJ1-2, with D perhaps TRBD1 (5 bases). V was shortened by 6 bases and J by 2 bases, with 10 bases between the two germline ends. Germline V gene lookup returns CDR1 MNHEY and CDR2 SVGAGI. The CDR3 loop spans 13 amino acids. The chain's CDR3 is CASSQTANYGYTF. CDR3 sequence (DNA): TGTGCCAGCAGCCAGACAGCAAACTATGGCTACACCTTC.

The chain recombines TRBV5-1 with TRBJ1-1; D possibly corresponds to TRBD1 (5 bases). V shed 6 bases and J shed 0 bases, with 9 bases lying between them. Germline V CDR1 and CDR2: SGHRS, YFSETQ. This CDR3 has 13 amino acids. The CDR3 sequence: CASTLGVNTEAFF. The DNA for the CDR3 is TGCGCCAGCACCCTAGGGGTGAACACTGAAGCTTTCTTT. Filled out from reference TRBV5-1 and TRBJ1-1, the complete variable domain reads KAGVTQTPRYLIKTRGQQVTLSCSPISGHRSVSWYQQTPGQGLQFLFEYFSETQRNKGNFPGRFSGRQFSNSRSEMNVSTLELGDSALYLCASTLGVNTEAFFGQGTRLTVV.

This clone was observed a few times. The V and J genes are TRBV6-5 and TRBJ1-3, with TRBD1 matching 11 bases. Germline V gene lookup returns CDR1 MNHEY and CDR2 SVGAGI. The CDR3 consists of 16 residues. Trimming cost V 2 bases and J 3 bases; bases outside gene matches: 3. CDR3 amino acids: CASSYKDRGLGNTIYF. The DNA for the CDR3 is TGTGCCAGCAGTTACAAGGACAGGGGGCTTGGAAACACCATATATTTT.

This sequence joins TRBV10-2 and TRBJ2-1, with 9 nucleotides matching TRBD1. The junction had 4 bases not matched to a gene; V was cut back by 8 bases and J by 2 bases. This CDR3 contains 14 residues. Germline-derived CDR1 and CDR2 are WSHSY and SAAADI. The CDR3 region is CASVTGGPYNEQFF. In nucleotides, the CDR3 is TGCGCCAGCGTAACAGGGGGCCCCTACAATGAGCAGTTCTTC.

The chain uses TRBV2 and TRBJ2-5; possibly TRBD2 for D (6 bases). V gave up 6 bases and J gave up 11 bases, with 22 bases separating them. This CDR3 contains 14 residues. Germline V lookup: CDR1 SNHLY, CDR2 FYNNEI. CDR3 nucleotides: TGTGCCAGCAGGGAGGCGCCCAGGTGGGGGGAGCAGTACTTC. It codes for CASREAPRWGEQYF.

V usage is TRBV9 and J usage is TRBJ1-3; 8 bases line up with TRBD1. This CDR3 region has 14 residues. Germline V CDR1 and CDR2: SGDLS, YYNGEE. V lost 3 bases and J lost 3; bases outside the gene matches: 2. CDR3 region: CASSATGVGNTIYF. The CDR3 DNA reads TGTGCCAGCAGCGCGACAGGGGTTGGAAACACCATATATTTT.

This sequence joins TRBV15 and TRBJ1-6, with D hard to call. Trimming removed 0 bases from V and 1 base from J, with 22 bases in between. Germline loops: CDR1 LNHNV, CDR2 YYDKDF (reference sequence). This CDR3 contains 21 residues. The CDR3 region has the DNA TGTGCCACCAGCAGAGATCATCTGGGCAGGAAATACGGATCCTATAATTCACCCCTCCACTTT. Translating gives CATSRDHLGRKYGSYNSPLHF.

A few counts support this clone. The chain uses TRBV7-9 and TRBJ1-2, with TRBD1 matching over 9 bases. V lost 1 base to trimming and J lost 6 bases; unmatched junction nucleotides: 3. The CDR3 runs to 14 residues. CDR1 and CDR2 from the germline V gene are SEHNR and FQNEAQ (reference sequence). The CDR3 bases are TGTGCCAGCAGCTTAGAGGGACAGGGAGATGGCTACACCTTC. Translation: CASSLEGQGDGYTF.

This sequence joins TRBV2 and TRBJ1-1, with D perhaps matching TRBD1 (6 bases). This CDR3 region has 14 residues. V was clipped by 8 bases and J by 4 bases, with 17 bases between them. The germline V gene has CDR1 SNHLY and CDR2 FYNNEI. CDR3 DNA sequence: TGTGCCAGCGGGGAGGGGGGGCCGGGCACTGAAGCTTTCTTT. It translates to CASGEGGPGTEAFF.

The rearrangement uses TRBV5-4 and TRBJ2-2; 9 positions match TRBD1. CDR1 SGHNT and CDR2 YYREEE come from the germline V gene (reference sequence). V was clipped by 3 bases and J by 5 bases; unmatched bases: 5. The CDR3 is 15 residues long. CDR3 sequence (DNA): TGTGCCAGCAGCTGGGGACAGGGTGCGACCGGGGAGCTGTTTTTT. Amino acid sequence: CASSWGQGATGELFF.

This chain joins TRBV7-2 and TRBJ2-2; maybe TRBD1 (6 bases). Germline assignment: CDR1 SGHTA and CDR2 FQGNSA. The CDR3 consists of 15 residues. The V end lost 0 bases, the J end lost 3 bases, and 8 bases lay between the germline ends. The CDR3 DNA follows: TGTGCCAGCAGCTTAGCCAGGGGAGACACCGGGGAGCTGTTTTTT. Translating it yields CASSLARGDTGELFF.

The V call is TRBV18, the J call TRBJ2-4; D is unresolved. Trimming removed 4 bases at V and 5 bases at J, with 9 bases between. This CDR3 spans 13 amino acids. In germline, CDR1 is KGHSH, CDR2 LQKENI. The CDR3 reads CASSRSRENIQYF. For the CDR3, the DNA is TGTGCCAGCTCACGAAGTCGGGAAAACATTCAGTACTTC.

The CDR3 region is CASSLGTGDEKLFF. The CDR3 DNA follows: TGCGCCAGCAGCTTGGGGACAGGGGATGAAAAACTGTTTTTT. This chain links TRBV5-1 with TRBJ1-4, with 9 nucleotides matching TRBD1. The CDR3 runs 14 residues. Germline CDR1 and CDR2: SGHRS and YFSETQ. V shed 0 bases, J shed 6 bases, and the junction held 0 bases outside the gene matches.

The rearrangement uses TRBV9 and TRBJ1-4, with TRBD1 matching over 10 bases. Germline loops: CDR1 SGDLS, CDR2 YYNGEE. The CDR3 spans 17 residues. V dropped 4 bases and J dropped 4; count of bases not matched to a gene: 10. CDR3 in DNA: TGTGCCAGCAGCACTCGGACAGGGGGAGTAAGTAATGAAAAACTGTTTTTT. It yields the protein CASSTRTGGVSNEKLFF.